This T cell receptor (beta chain) is from a study of blood T cell repertoires in COVID-19. Study as a whole: Samples taken during acute and convalescent COVID-19 were collected in the United States, Italy and Spain. PBMCs, B-cell-depleted T cells, or T cells were the source of the cDNA or gDNA that made up the material.

Original methodology: Estimated nucleated cell counts came from reference gene primer amplification. Clones were sequenced by immunoSEQ multiplex PCR, and TCRdb holds only the in-frame ones, with some missing. The D gene and trimming were derived from the DNA, and the V and J assignments and clone size from that table. This table has 150,000 to 250,000 clones, 79% appearing once. V lost 2 bases and J lost 2, with 10 bases in between. Germline loops: CDR1 LNHDA, CDR2 SQIVND (reference sequence). This CDR3 is built from 14 residues. Enrolment of Seattle patients took place during active infection, and they were followed longitudinally.

This receptor was taken from a woman between 35 and 50 years old with COVID-19, enrolled during active disease. The chain joins TRBV19 to TRBJ2-7; D ambiguous. The sequenced material came from peripheral blood. The CDR3 bases are TGTGCCAGTAGTATATCTTCCAGTACCTACGAGCAGTACTTC. Protein: CASSISSSTYEQYF.